This paragraph reports one T cell receptor beta chain. This sample was included in a study of blood T cell repertoires in COVID-19. Trimming cost V 4 bases and J 5 bases, with 11 bases left between them. There are 13 residues in the CDR3. Germline V lookup: CDR1 SGHTA, CDR2 FQGNSA. Assay: immunoSEQ multiplex PCR; the TCRdb copy retains only in-frame clones and omits some. The sample shows under 250,000 clones, roughly 90% of them seen only once. The TCR sequence derives from a man aged 55 to 70 with COVID-19, enrolled during active disease. The genes are TRBV7-2 and TRBJ1-1; tentatively, D is TRBD1 (6 bases). Sequencing input: peripheral blood. DNA for the CDR3: TGTGCCAGCAGCTCACAGGGTGGGACTGAAGCTTTCTTT. It codes for CASSSQGGTEAFF. The complete variable domain, with remaining parts taken from reference TRBV7-2 and TRBJ1-1, reads GAGVSQSPSNKVTEKGKDVELRCDPISGHTALYWYRQSLGQGLEFLIYFQGNSAPDKSGLPSDRFSAERTGGSVSTLTIQRTQQEDSAVYLCASSSQGGTEAFFGQGTRLTVV.